A single TCR beta chain is shown here with its context. Original methodology: The authors estimated nucleated cell counts from reference gene primer amplification. Produced via immunoSEQ multiplex PCR; TCRdb's table is partial and in-frame only. The DNA gave D and trimming, while V, J and clone size come from that table. Of about 120,000 clones in the sample, around 86% were seen once. With 4 bases removed from V and 7 bases from J, the gap between germline ends came to 14 bases. This CDR3 is 14 amino acids long. CDR1 is GTSNPN and CDR2 is SVGIG in the germline V gene (reference sequence). The source of the sample is a study of blood T cell repertoires in COVID-19. Study overall: COVID-19 samples, acute and convalescent, were from the United States, Italy and Spain. PBMCs, B-cell-depleted T cells, or T cells provided the cDNA or gDNA that made up the material.

The sequence came from a woman in her 70s with acute or convalescent COVID-19. V and J are TRBV30 and TRBJ1-6; D unresolved. Specimen: peripheral blood. The CDR3 spells CAWNPRVWNSPLHF. In nucleotides, the CDR3 is TGTGCCTGGAACCCCCGGGTATGGAATTCACCCCTCCACTTT.